This TCR beta chain was retrieved from a study of cytomegalovirus exposure and HLA in healthy donors. Comment on this clone: Its antigen is currently unknown.

The CDR3 runs to 18 residues. V was clipped by 5 bases and J by 0 bases; unmatched bases: 13. CDR1 and CDR2 (germline): SGHVS, FNYEAQ. The repertoire was sequenced with immunoSEQ multiplex PCR; TCRdb's copy has only in-frame clones and lacks some. The sample lists roughly 310,000 clones; approximately 86% were seen once. Study-wide findings and caveats: Despite most TCR sequences being rare, some public TCRs occurred in many donors.

This receptor was taken from a man younger than 40 in good health and CMV-seronegative. Sequenced input: PBMCs. This chain uses TRBV7-6 with TRBJ2-3; TRBD2 matches 8 bases. This CDR3 reads CASSPHTERGISTDTQYF. The CDR3 nucleotides read TGTGCCAGCAGCCCACATACCGAGCGGGGGATTAGCACAGATACGCAGTATTTT.